This T cell receptor (beta chain) stems from a study of blood T cell repertoires in COVID-19 (dated by TCRdb to 2020 to 2021). Study-wide context: Samples from collaborators originated in the United States, Italy and Spain and spanned both the acute and convalescent phases of COVID-19. Where HLA class I and class II types were available, the types were taken from metadata supplied by the sample provider, not from assay-based typing. The repertoires were made available in a free public database intended to serve as a resource for research on the immune response to SARS-CoV-2. The prospective study material was composed of cDNA or gDNA derived from T cells, B-cell-depleted T cells, or PBMCs. The samples were drawn from the first 160 participants of the ongoing ImmuneRACE study and from roughly 1,300 subjects provided by 6 global collaborators. Subjects who had been exposed to COVID-19, were actively infected with it, or had recovered from it provided the deeply sampled blood TCRbeta repertoires that made up the dataset. Nearly every sample came with metadata listing a de-identified subject ID, COVID-19 status, age in years and sex.

The investigation overall reported the following: How much clinical and demographic metadata was included differed by source and by participant, and the metadata was provided uncurated.

Each collaborating institution followed its own protocols to collect whole blood in K2EDTA tubes. Collaborator samples were shipped for TCRbeta analysis as frozen whole blood, isolated PBMCs, or DNA extracted from either sample type. V is reduced by 4 bases and J by 8 bases, leaving a spacing of 19 bases between them. As encoded in the germline V gene, CDR1 is SGHRS while CDR2 is YFSETQ. Spanning cysteine to phenylalanine, the CDR3 consists of 15 amino acids. This entry keeps only the CDR3 DNA: 45 bases, framed from base 1. With respect to this clone: There is no known antigen for this receptor. No qualities accompany the bases; no much larger clone lies one base away.

TCRbeta CDR3 regions were amplified from genomic DNA by means of the immunoSEQ Assay, a bias-controlled multiplex PCR. Concerning the study's data processing: Within the assay, amplification of reference gene primers was used to estimate how many nucleated cells each sample contained. To quantify the absolute abundance of each unique TCRbeta CDR3 rearrangement, sequence reads were collapsed and filtered. For each sample, productive Simpson clonality was calculated by taking the square root of Simpson's diversity index across productive rearrangements. TCRdb stores this immuneACCESS table with in-frame sequences only. Part of the clones is absent; in the studies checked, under half of the shortfall reflects unresolved V genes, and no reason is known for the rest. The DNA gave D and trimming, while V, J and clone size come from that table. Within this sample are about 160,000 clones, with about 80% of them counted one time only. The top ten clones comprise 20% to 25% of the sample.

The sequence was obtained from a woman aged 80 or over with acute or convalescent COVID-19. In this chain, TRBV5-1 is recombined with TRBJ2-1, with a weak D call of TRBD1 (6 bases match). Sequencing used peripheral blood. The nucleotides are TGCGCCAGCAGCCCCCAGGAAGGCAGGGGTCATGAGCAGTTCTTC. This gives the protein CASSPQEGRGHEQFF.